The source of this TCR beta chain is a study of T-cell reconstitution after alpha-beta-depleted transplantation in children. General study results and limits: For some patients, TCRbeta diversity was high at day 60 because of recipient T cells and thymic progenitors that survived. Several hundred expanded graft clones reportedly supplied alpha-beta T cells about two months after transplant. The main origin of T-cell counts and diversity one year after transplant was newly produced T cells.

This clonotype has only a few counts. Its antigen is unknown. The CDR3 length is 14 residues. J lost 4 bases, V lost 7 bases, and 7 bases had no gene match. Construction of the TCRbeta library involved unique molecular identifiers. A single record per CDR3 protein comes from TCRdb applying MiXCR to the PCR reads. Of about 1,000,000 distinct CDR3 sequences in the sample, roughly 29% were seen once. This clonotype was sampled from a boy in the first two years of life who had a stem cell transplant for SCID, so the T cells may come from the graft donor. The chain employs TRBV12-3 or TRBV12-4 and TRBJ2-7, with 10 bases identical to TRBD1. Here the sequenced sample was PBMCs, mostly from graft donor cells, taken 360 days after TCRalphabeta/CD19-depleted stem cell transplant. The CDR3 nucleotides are TGTGCCAGCAACCGGGACAGGGGAATATACGAGCAGTACTTC. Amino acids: CASNRDRGIYEQYF.